The 5 T cell receptor beta chains listed next were all sequenced from one sample in a study of TIL therapy for anti-PD-1-resistant metastatic lung cancer. Stated time point: pre-treatment sample, taken before nivolumab and TIL therapy. The libraries were made with immunoSEQ v3. TCRdb's copy holds only in-frame clones and misses some; the assay was immunoSEQ multiplex PCR. The sample shows tens of thousands of clones, less than 75% of them seen only once. The starting material was blood, obtained at baseline. Receptors originate from a person between 30 and 80 years old with non-small cell lung cancer.

The sample holds a few counts of this clone. This chain links TRBV2 with TRBJ2-7; TRBD1 might be the D (6 bases). This CDR3 has 14 amino acids. Trimming left V 4 bases short and J 1 base short, with 11 bases between. Germline values: CDR1 SNHLY, CDR2 FYNNEI. CDR3 sequence: CASSVAGASYEQYF. Written as DNA, the CDR3 is TGTGCCAGCAGTGTGGCAGGGGCATCCTACGAGCAGTACTTC.

The rearrangement joins TRBV7-8 to TRBJ1-2, with 7 bases fitting TRBD1. The CDR3 spans 17 residues. V dropped 4 bases and J dropped 6; count of bases not matched to a gene: 17. CDR1 is SGHVS and CDR2 is FQNEAQ in the germline V gene. The CDR3 reads CASSSEDRDRRTNGYTF. The CDR3 DNA is TGTGCCAGCAGCTCCGAAGACCGGGACAGAAGGACCAATGGCTACACCTTC. The full variable domain, with the rest looked up from reference TRBV7-8 and TRBJ1-2, is GAGVSQSPRYKVAKRGQDVALRCDPISGHVSLFWYQQALGQGPEFLTYFQNEAQLDKSGLPSDRFFAERPEGSVSTLKIQRTQQEDSAVYLCASSSEDRDRRTNGYTFGSGTRLTVV.

This chain uses TRBV29-1 with TRBJ1-1; 9 bases align to TRBD1. Germline loops: CDR1 SQVTM, CDR2 ANQGSEA. J gave up 5 bases and V 6 bases, and 7 bases lay outside the gene matches. This CDR3 contains 13 residues. The CDR3 DNA reads as TGCAGCGTCGCCAAACAGGGGGCGACTGAAGCTTTCTTT. This translates into CSVAKQGATEAFF.

The chain joins TRBV15 to TRBJ2-3; tentative D call: TRBD1 (6 bases). The V gene lost 0 bases and the J gene lost 0 bases, with 13 bases spanning the gap. CDR1 is LNHNV, CDR2 YYDKDF, per germline (reference sequence). This CDR3 contains 17 residues. The chain's CDR3 is CATSRDSTGTSTDTQYF. The CDR3 DNA sequence: TGTGCCACCAGCAGAGATTCTACCGGGACAAGCACAGATACGCAGTATTTT.

This chain joins TRBV5-4 and TRBJ1-4, with D hard to call. The V end was cut by 3 bases, the J end by 5 bases, with 14 bases between. Germline CDR1 reads SGHNT; CDR2 reads YYREEE (reference sequence). The CDR3 has 15 amino acids. CDR3 DNA sequence: TGTGCCAGCAGCTGGGAACAAGGGAAGAATGAAAAACTGTTTTTT. Encoded protein: CASSWEQGKNEKLFF.